This T cell receptor (beta chain) was recovered during a study of T cell changes during pregnancy in multiple sclerosis. The method was immunoSEQ multiplex PCR; TCRdb's version includes in-frame clones alone and lacks a portion of them. Of 32,000 or so clones in the sample, over 85% were seen once. CDR3 length: 14 residues. Trimming removed 3 bases from V and 3 bases from J; junction bases left unmatched: 6. From germline, CDR1 is SGHRS and CDR2 YFSETQ. The chain is built from TRBV5-1 and TRBJ2-7, with 7 positions matching TRBD2. The source of this sequence is a female donor with multiple sclerosis, enrolled in a pregnancy study. The sample was CD8+ T cells from peripheral blood mononuclear cells, taken in the first trimester of pregnancy. CDR3 sequence (DNA): TGCGCCAGCAGCTCCGGGACTAACGGCTACGAGCAGTACTTC. Translated, it gives CASSSGTNGYEQYF.